The 24 T cell receptor beta chains below were found in one sample sequenced in a study of PD-1 blockade in classical Hodgkin lymphoma. As to time point: newly diagnosed, previously untreated cHL patient sample. Magnetic negative selection purified CD4+ T cells from thawed PBMCs. Produced via immunoSEQ multiplex PCR; TCRdb's table is partial and in-frame only. The data show more than 15,000 clones, about 80% seen once. Sequences were obtained from CD4+ T cells from blood. These receptors were obtained from a human donor with classical Hodgkin lymphoma.

This clone was detected once. CDR3 DNA: TGTGCCAGCAGCTTGGGGCCAGGGTTCGAAGGTGAGCAGTTCTTC. Translated: CASSLGPGFEGEQFF. The chain couples TRBV7-2 to TRBJ2-1, with D perhaps matching TRBD1 (5 bases). The V gene lost 3 bases and the J gene lost 9 bases, with 18 bases spanning the gap. The CDR3 is 15 amino acids. Germline V gene data show CDR1 as SGHTA and CDR2 as FQGNSA.

The V and J genes are TRBV7-9 and TRBJ1-2; D is ambiguous. Trimming removed 5 bases from V and 0 bases from J, with 19 bases in between. CDR1 and CDR2 from the germline V gene are SEHNR and FQNEAQ (reference sequence). The CDR3 sequence is 17 residues long. The DNA for the CDR3 is TGTGCCAGCAGCCCATCCCCCGTAGGAGCCTCTAACTATGGCTACACCTTC. This codes for CASSPSPVGASNYGYTF. Full variable domain (missing parts from reference TRBV7-9 and TRBJ1-2): DTGVSQNPRHKITKRGQNVTFRCDPISEHNRLYWYRQTLGQGPEFLTYFQNEAQLEKSRLLSDRFSAERPKGSFSTLEIQRTEQGDSAMYLCASSPSPVGASNYGYTFGSGTRLTVV.

This clone came up a few times. The rearrangement links TRBV19 to TRBJ2-1, with TRBD1 as a possible D gene (7 bases). The length of the CDR3 is 14 residues. V lost 5 bases to trimming and J lost 8 bases, with 16 bases between them. Germline CDR1 LNHDA, CDR2 SQIVND (reference sequence). The CDR3 spells CASSQGGLLYEQFF. CDR3 sequence (DNA): TGTGCCAGTAGTCAGGGGGGTCTGCTCTATGAGCAGTTCTTC.

The chain couples TRBV29-1 to TRBJ2-1; 7 bases are a match to TRBD2. CDR1 and CDR2 (germline): SQVTM, ANQGSEA. The CDR3 consists of 16 residues. The ends lost 7 bases at V and 3 bases at J; junction bases unmatched: 15. The CDR3 is CSAPVGFLAVYNEQFF. In DNA form, the CDR3 reads TGCAGCGCTCCGGTCGGTTTCCTAGCGGTCTACAATGAGCAGTTCTTC.

The rearrangement links TRBV6-5 to TRBJ1-1; 7 bases align to TRBD1. Germline V gene sequence: CDR1 MNHEY, CDR2 SVGAGI. The V segment lost 6 bases and the J segment 11 bases; nucleotides outside the gene matches: 18. This CDR3 spans 15 amino acids. The CDR3 nucleotides are TGTGCCAGCAGATTAATCACAGGGGCCGCGCGGTCCGCTTTCTTT. This sequence encodes CASRLITGAARSAFF.

The J gene is TRBJ2-7, the V gene TRBV7-6; a possible D gene is TRBD1 (5 bases). The CDR3 spans 15 residues. The V gene lost 5 bases and the J gene lost 4 bases, with 18 bases spanning the gap. Germline lookup yields CDR1 SGHVS and CDR2 FNYEAQ. CDR3 coding DNA: TGTGCCAGCAGCCTGGGGCCGACTGGGATGTACGAGCAGTACTTC. Protein sequence: CASSLGPTGMYEQYF.

This chain connects TRBV5-1 to TRBJ2-7; D call uncertain. The length of the CDR3 is 14 residues. The germline gives CDR1 SGHRS, CDR2 YFSETQ. Between the trimmed V and J ends, which lost 4 bases and 5 bases, there was a span of 16 bases. This CDR3 is CASSPEGRSHEQYF. The CDR3 region has the DNA TGCGCCAGCAGCCCGGAAGGGCGGAGCCACGAGCAGTACTTC. Complete variable domain (other parts from reference TRBV5-1 and TRBJ2-7): KAGVTQTPRYLIKTRGQQVTLSCSPISGHRSVSWYQQTPGQGLQFLFEYFSETQRNKGNFPGRFSGRQFSNSRSEMNVSTLELGDSALYLCASSPEGRSHEQYFGPGTRLTVT.

The CDR3 reads CASSPGGQVSSYEQYF. CDR3 bases: TGTGCCAGCTCGCCCGGAGGACAGGTTAGCTCCTACGAGCAGTACTTC. The J gene is TRBJ2-7, the V gene TRBV28; 7 bases map to TRBD1. V shed 8 bases and J 0 bases; nucleotides not matched to a gene: 13. Germline CDR1 reads MDHEN; CDR2 reads SYDVKM. The CDR3 is made up of 16 amino acids.

The chain uses TRBV6-6 and TRBJ1-1, with 7 bases fitting TRBD1. Germline values: CDR1 MNHNY, CDR2 SVGAGI (reference sequence). CDR3 size: 13 residues. Germline trimming cut 5 bases from V and 9 bases from J; bases unmatched to any gene: 9. CDR3 nucleotides: TGTGCCAGCAGTACGGACAGGAGACTCCAAGCTTTCTTT. This gives the protein CASSTDRRLQAFF.

The chain combines TRBV6-1 with TRBJ2-7; D is uncertain. This CDR3 comprises 12 residues. With 2 bases removed from V and 4 bases from J, the gap between germline ends came to 6 bases. The germline V gene has CDR1 MNHNS and CDR2 SASEGT. The CDR3 here is CASSEYGYEQYF. In DNA form, the CDR3 reads TGTGCCAGCAGTGAATACGGTTACGAGCAGTACTTC.

V usage is TRBV5-4 and J usage is TRBJ2-5; D is undetermined. Trimming pared 4 bases from V and 3 bases from J, leaving 4 bases between. This CDR3 is 11 amino acids long. From germline, CDR1 is SGHNT and CDR2 YYREEE (reference sequence). CDR3 coding DNA: TGTGCCAGCAGCCTTAAAGAGACCCAGTACTTC. Residues: CASSLKETQYF. The whole variable domain, remainder taken from reference TRBV5-4 and TRBJ2-5, is ETGVTQSPTHLIKTRGQQVTLRCSSQSGHNTVSWYQQALGQGPQFIFQYYREEENGRGNFPPRFSGLQFPNYSSELNVNALELDDSALYLCASSLKETQYFGPGTRLLVL.

This clone was found once. V is TRBV5-1 and J is TRBJ2-1; the D gene is possibly TRBD2 (5 bases). The CDR3 runs 16 residues. Germline V gene sequence: CDR1 SGHRS, CDR2 YFSETQ. Trimming removed 2 bases at V and 0 bases at J, with 12 bases between. The CDR3 DNA reads TGCGCCAGCAGCTTAGTCGCGGGCACCTCCTACAATGAGCAGTTCTTC. Amino acid sequence: CASSLVAGTSYNEQFF.

The rearrangement joins TRBV11-2 to TRBJ2-5; no reliable D call. Deletions cut 0 bases from V and 5 bases from J, with 1 base between. In germline, CDR1 is SGHAT, CDR2 FQNNGV. The CDR3 has 11 amino acids. This chain's CDR3 is CASSLDETQYF. DNA for the CDR3: TGTGCCAGCAGCTTAGACGAGACCCAGTACTTC.

This rearrangement joins TRBV11-2 to TRBJ2-1; TRBD2 is a possible D gene (6 bases). This CDR3 comprises 15 residues. With 5 bases removed from V and 6 bases from J, the gap between germline ends came to 17 bases. CDR1 is SGHAT, CDR2 FQNNGV, per germline. The CDR3 protein is CASSALGGTFNEQFF. CDR3 DNA sequence: TGTGCCAGCAGCGCGCTCGGCGGGACCTTCAATGAGCAGTTCTTC.

This clone was counted a few times. The V and J genes are TRBV10-3 and TRBJ2-7; D gene ambiguous. Trimming cost V 4 bases and J 3 bases, with 7 bases left between them. Looked up from germline, CDR1 is ENHRY and CDR2 is SYGVKD. The CDR3 length is 12 residues. The CDR3 nucleotides are TGTGCCATCAGTGGTGCCAACTACGAGCAGTACTTC. Protein: CAISGANYEQYF.

The chain is built from TRBV21-1 and TRBJ2-5; the D call TRBD1 from the table was never checked on the DNA. TRBV21-1 is classified as a pseudogene. The CDR3 has 15 amino acids. The CDR3 region is CASSQINRVQETQYF. The CDR3 nucleotides are TGTGCCAGCAGCCAAATAAACAGGGTACAAGAGACCCAGTACTTC.

This chain uses TRBV5-1 with TRBJ1-1; D perhaps matches TRBD1 (5 bases). Germline V gene lookup returns CDR1 SGHRS and CDR2 YFSETQ. The CDR3 contains 15 residues. Trimming took 6 bases from V and 0 from J, leaving 15 bases between them. CDR3: CASTLSSGMNTEAFF. CDR3 sequence (DNA): TGCGCCAGCACCCTTTCATCAGGGATGAACACTGAAGCTTTCTTT. Looking up the rest from reference TRBV5-1 and TRBJ1-1 gives the full variable domain: KAGVTQTPRYLIKTRGQQVTLSCSPISGHRSVSWYQQTPGQGLQFLFEYFSETQRNKGNFPGRFSGRQFSNSRSEMNVSTLELGDSALYLCASTLSSGMNTEAFFGQGTRLTVV.

The chain employs TRBV29-1 and TRBJ1-2; D gene unclear. V was trimmed by 5 bases and J by 2 bases, leaving 9 bases between them. Per germline, CDR1 SQVTM and CDR2 ANQGSEA. CDR3 length: 12 amino acids. In nucleotides, the CDR3 is TGCAGCGTTTATAACGGGAACTATGGCTACACCTTC. It specifies CSVYNGNYGYTF.

The rearrangement joins TRBV28 to TRBJ2-3; the D is unclear. The V end lost 3 bases, the J end lost 2 bases, and 9 bases lay between the germline ends. Germline-derived CDR1 and CDR2 are MDHEN and SYDVKM. The length of the CDR3 is 14 residues. CDR3 region: CASSLAGNTDTQYF. The CDR3 DNA is TGTGCCAGCAGTTTGGCTGGGAACACAGATACGCAGTATTTT. The entire variable domain, with the rest obtained from reference TRBV28 and TRBJ2-3, is as follows: DVKVTQSSRYLVKRTGEKVFLECVQDMDHENMFWYRQDPGLGLRLIYFSYDVKMKEKGDIPEGYSVSREKKERFSLILESASTNQTSMYLCASSLAGNTDTQYFGPGTRLTVL.

This sequence joins TRBV2 and TRBJ2-7; perhaps TRBD2 as D (6 bases). The V gene's germline CDR1 is SNHLY and CDR2 FYNNEI. This CDR3 is built from 12 residues. V lost 7 bases and J 3 bases, leaving 10 bases between the germline ends. The CDR3 here is CASTSESYEQYF. DNA of the CDR3: TGTGCCAGCACTAGCGAGAGCTACGAGCAGTACTTC.

This chain joins TRBV6-6 and TRBJ2-1; 7 bases fit TRBD1. The CDR3 contains 13 residues. The germline V gene encodes CDR1 MNHNY and CDR2 SVGAGI (reference sequence). The ends lost 2 bases at V and 9 bases at J; junction bases unmatched: 4. The CDR3 DNA follows: TGTGCCAGCAGTTACAGACAGGGTGCTGAGCAGTTCTTC. It is translated as CASSYRQGAEQFF.

This rearrangement joins TRBV10-3 to TRBJ2-1; D assignment may be TRBD1 or TRBD2 (5 bases each). The CDR3 has 15 residues. Germline values: CDR1 ENHRY, CDR2 SYGVKD. V dropped 7 bases and J dropped 5 bases, with 18 bases sitting between them. CDR3 protein: CAITPGPVRDNEQFF. In DNA, the CDR3 is TGTGCCATCACTCCGGGACCCGTCAGGGACAATGAGCAGTTCTTC.

The rearrangement uses TRBV4-2 and TRBJ2-3; a possible D gene is TRBD2 (6 bases). This CDR3 is built from 16 residues. Germline loops: CDR1 LGHNA, CDR2 YNFKEQ. V lost 0 bases to trimming and J lost 0 bases, with 10 bases between them. The CDR3 sequence: CASSQDHGTSTDTQYF. DNA for the CDR3: TGTGCCAGCAGCCAAGATCACGGGACTAGCACAGATACGCAGTATTTT.

This chain connects TRBV2 to TRBJ2-2, with D hard to call. V lost 2 bases, J lost 0 bases, and 7 bases lay in between. CDR1 and CDR2 (germline): SNHLY, FYNNEI. The CDR3 has 15 amino acids. CDR3 residues: CASSEQTANTGELFF. CDR3 sequence (DNA): TGTGCCAGCAGTGAACAGACCGCGAACACCGGGGAGCTGTTTTTT.